The TCR beta chain under discussion was sequenced for a study of T cell changes during pregnancy in multiple sclerosis. This table comes from immunoSEQ multiplex PCR, and its TCRdb copy is limited to in-frame clones, with some not included. The sample includes 35,000 to 45,000 clones, about 85% of them seen just once. The CDR3 loop spans 14 amino acids. V was cut by 5 bases and J by 1 base, with 9 bases left in between. Germline V gene data show CDR1 as LNHDA and CDR2 as SQIVND (reference sequence). V is TRBV19 and J is TRBJ1-5; possible D gene TRBD1, 6 bases. Sample: CD4+ T cells from peripheral blood mononuclear cells, taken after pregnancy. This TCR was recovered from a female donor with multiple sclerosis, enrolled in a pregnancy study. The CDR3 DNA reads TGTGCCAGTAGTTACAGGGACAGCAATCAGCCCCAGCATTTT. As protein: CASSYRDSNQPQHF.